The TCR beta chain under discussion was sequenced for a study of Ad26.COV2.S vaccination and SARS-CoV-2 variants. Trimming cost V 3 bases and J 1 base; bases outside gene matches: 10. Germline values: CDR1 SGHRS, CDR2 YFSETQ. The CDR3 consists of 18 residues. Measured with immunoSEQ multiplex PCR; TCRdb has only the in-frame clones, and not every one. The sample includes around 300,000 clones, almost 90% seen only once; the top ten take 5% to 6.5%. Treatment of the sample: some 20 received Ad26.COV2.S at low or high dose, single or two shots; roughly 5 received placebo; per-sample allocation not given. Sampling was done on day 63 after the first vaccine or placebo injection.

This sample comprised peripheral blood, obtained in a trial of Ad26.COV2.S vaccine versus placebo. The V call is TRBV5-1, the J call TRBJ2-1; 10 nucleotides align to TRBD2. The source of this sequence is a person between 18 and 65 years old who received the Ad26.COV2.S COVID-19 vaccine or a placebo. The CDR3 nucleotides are TGCGCCAGCAGCTGGGGTGGAGGACTAGCGGTTTCCTACAATGAGCAGTTCTTC. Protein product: CASSWGGGLAVSYNEQFF.